The rows below give T cell receptor beta chains drawn from one sample of a study of blood T cell repertoires in COVID-19. Measured with immunoSEQ multiplex PCR; TCRdb has only the in-frame clones, and not every one. The sample carries roughly 250,000 clones, 86% recorded once. Sequencing was performed on PBMCs or T cells enriched from blood (not recorded which). These receptors all stem from a woman between 45 and 60 years old who had recovered from COVID-19. Both conserved end residues are part of each CDR3. The size of a clone is reported for some rows only, either as once, few or many, or as a class for expanded clones.

J gene | V gene | clone size | CDR3 protein
TRBJ2-7 | TRBV13 | . | CASSLGTVPYEQYF
TRBJ2-3 | TRBV30 | . | CAWTVGGATDTQYF
TRBJ1-5 | TRBV28 | . | CASSLTGGNQPQHF
TRBJ2-1 | TRBV28 | once | CASSFVTYNEQFF
TRBJ2-3 | TRBV19 | once | CASSTRQGTDTQYF
TRBJ1-1 | TRBV4-3 | . | CASSKQVRNTEAFF
TRBJ1-5 | TRBV30 | . | CAWSVTEHQPQHF
TRBJ2-2 | TRBV7-3 | few | CASSSGTSNTGELFF
TRBJ2-7 | TRBV27 | . | CASSLAGSVRQYF
TRBJ1-3 | TRBV4-3 | . | CASSQELRGLGNTIYF
TRBJ1-2 | TRBV7-9 | . | CASRAGPLNYGYTF
TRBJ1-5 | TRBV4-1 | . | CASSQDQAGRKPQHF
TRBJ1-2 | TRBV7-9 | . | CASSPGFYTF
TRBJ2-5 | TRBV2 | . | CASSEALYRAETQYF
TRBJ1-1 | TRBV12-2 | once | CASRLSGTGGQNTEAFF
TRBJ1-2 | TRBV7-2 | once | CASSSRGAGTGTYGYTF
TRBJ1-2 | TRBV30 | . | CAWNSEIRHYGYTF
TRBJ1-1 | TRBV18 | . | CASSPDRETEAFF
TRBJ1-6 | TRBV11-2 | . | CASSFTRGYSPLHF
TRBJ1-5 | TRBV29-1 | . | CSVSTGSGNQPQHF
TRBJ1-6 | TRBV10-2 | . | CASRLVLGGSPLHF
TRBJ2-7 | TRBV6-5 | . | CASSPGGTSYEQYF
TRBJ2-7 | TRBV28 | . | CASSLLKGLGGYF
TRBJ1-5 | TRBV27 | . | CASGTGVGGSNQPQHF
TRBJ1-1 | TRBV28 | few | CASSFRVNTEAFF
TRBJ2-7 | TRBV7-2 | . | CASSLVGGTGAYEQYF
TRBJ1-1 | TRBV11-2 | . | CASSLGGQGVKAFF
TRBJ2-7 | TRBV7-2 | . | CASSLKSSGYEQYF
TRBJ2-5 | TRBV7-2 | . | CASSRSGSQETQYF
TRBJ1-1 | TRBV2 | . | CASRGQMNTEAFF
TRBJ2-1 | TRBV7-2 | . | CASSRAGGEGNEQFF
TRBJ1-3 | TRBV9 | . | CASSVGQNRNTIYF
TRBJ2-5 | TRBV29-1 | . | CSVVRTGSVVETQYF
TRBJ2-7 | TRBV6-2/TRBV6-3 | . | CASSYSVGSLVGIRTYEQYF
TRBJ2-7 | TRBV11-2 | . | CASSLELDEQYF
TRBJ1-1 | TRBV6-5 | . | CASSYSRGRTEAFF
TRBJ2-3 | TRBV18 | few | CASSPRTSEQYTQYF
TRBJ1-3 | TRBV30 | . | CAWVSSNLAIYF
TRBJ1-1 | TRBV11-3 | . | CASSLGGLSLEAFF
TRBJ1-2 | TRBV4-1 | . | CASSQVVSEGWRGYTF
TRBJ1-4 | TRBV3-1/TRBV3-2 | . | CASSQLAGGGNEKLFF
TRBJ2-3 | TRBV4-3 | . | CASSQDPSGSRPQYF
TRBJ1-1 | TRBV9 | . | CASSVEPTGVTFF
TRBJ2-7 | TRBV6-2/TRBV6-3 | few | CASSYVPKDRGRSYEQYF
TRBJ1-2 | TRBV5-1 | . | CASSLGQFYGYTF
TRBJ2-7 | TRBV4-3 | . | CASSQYRDYEQYF
TRBJ2-7 | TRBV4-3 | . | CASSQDSTGEQYF
TRBJ1-4 | TRBV5-6 | . | CASSLGGTGRAEKLFF
TRBJ1-3 | TRBV5-1 | . | CASRRTFSGNTIYF
TRBJ1-1 | TRBV4-1 | . | CASSQGQGARTEAFF
TRBJ1-1 | TRBV10-2 | few | CASSTDRGPEAFF
TRBJ2-3 | TRBV7-9 | . | CASSLVVADTQYF
TRBJ2-3 | TRBV19 | few | CASSKLAGPTGADTQYF